This T cell receptor (beta chain) was identified in a study of prognosis after radiotherapy for stage I lung cancer. The wider study: Radiotherapy used SBRT, divided into 3 to 5 fractions and reaching a biologically effective dose of at least 100 Gy.

Study-wide findings and caveats: Stereotactic body radiation therapy was followed by a fall in unique TCR clone counts, with a median of about 9,700 versus 6,500.

From genomic DNA, two-round multiplex PCR was used to amplify TCR beta CDR3. Used in first-round PCR were primers specific to each TRBV and TRBJ gene. TCRdb re-called the multiplex PCR reads with MiXCR, one entry per CDR3 protein. The sample yields under 25,000 distinct CDR3 sequences, 45% to 50% seen once. Germline trimming cut 6 bases from V and 0 bases from J; bases unmatched to any gene: 4. This CDR3 has 14 amino acids. The germline gives CDR1 MNHNS, CDR2 SASEGT. None of the patients had undergone chemotherapy or radiotherapy beforehand or had any other malignancy, and each showed node-negative status on CT and PET/CT. This clonotype was seen repeatedly, ten times or more. The antigen is undetermined.

The sample here was PBMCs, taken before or after stereotactic body radiation therapy (not recorded which). The V call is TRBV6-1, the J call TRBJ1-1; 7 bases map to TRBD1. This receptor was taken from a donor aged 50 or older with non-small cell lung cancer. The CDR3 region is CASRTGAMNTEAFF. In nucleotides, the CDR3 is TGTGCCAGCAGAACAGGGGCAATGAACACTGAAGCTTTCTTT.